These 30 T cell receptor beta chains share one sample of origin, sequenced in a study of blood T cell repertoires in COVID-19. Method: immunoSEQ multiplex PCR; TCRdb's copy keeps in-frame clones and lacks some. The table records approximately 190,000 clones, nearly 90% of them present only once. The sample taken for sequencing was peripheral blood. These receptors all come from a woman between 40 and 55 years old who had recovered from COVID-19.

The rearrangement uses TRBV7-2 and TRBJ1-6, with a tentative D call TRBD1 (6 bases). This CDR3 is 19 amino acids long. Per germline, CDR1 SGHTA and CDR2 FQGNSA. V lost 3 bases and J 0 bases, leaving 18 bases between the germline ends. CDR3 sequence: CASSLGNRDESSYNSPLHF. For the CDR3, the DNA is TGTGCCAGCAGCTTGGGAAACAGGGACGAGAGCTCCTATAATTCACCCCTCCACTTT.

The chain couples TRBV6-5 to TRBJ2-7, with 8 bases matching TRBD1. Trimming took 6 bases from V and 6 from J; bases not matched to a gene: 13. Germline CDR1 and CDR2: MNHEY and SVGAGI. The CDR3 covers 15 residues. The CDR3 bases are TGTGCCAGCAGCCCGAGCTGGACAGGGAGCGTCGAGCAGTACTTC. Protein product: CASSPSWTGSVEQYF.

The CDR3 DNA is TGTGCCAGCAGCTTATCGGGACAGGGGGGAAACACCATATATTTT. Translated, it gives CASSLSGQGGNTIYF. The chain links TRBV7-3 to TRBJ1-3; TRBD1 aligns across 10 bases. In germline, CDR1 is SGHTA, CDR2 FQGTGA. The CDR3 covers 15 residues. J gave up 4 bases and V 2 bases, and 2 bases lay outside the gene matches.

The chain combines TRBV5-5 with TRBJ2-7, with 13 bases fitting TRBD2. The V gene's germline CDR1 is SGHKS and CDR2 YYEKEE (reference sequence). V trimming: 0 bases; J trimming: 6 bases; junction bases outside the gene matches: 9. CDR3 length equals 17 residues. CDR3 residues: CASSLDLKGLAGVEQYF. CDR3 DNA: TGTGCCAGCAGCTTGGATCTGAAAGGACTAGCGGGAGTCGAGCAGTACTTC.

This clone has only one observation. The genes are TRBV5-1 and TRBJ2-1; 9 bases match TRBD2. The CDR3 is 17 amino acids. V shed 4 bases, J shed 6 bases, and the junction held 14 bases outside the gene matches. CDR1 SGHRS and CDR2 YFSETQ come from the germline V gene. The CDR3 is CASSPGFLAGVGNEQFF. In nucleotides, the CDR3 is TGCGCCAGCAGCCCCGGTTTTTTAGCGGGAGTCGGCAATGAGCAGTTCTTC.

The chain recombines TRBV19 with TRBJ1-1, with a tentative D call TRBD1 (5 bases). V dropped 6 bases and J dropped 10 bases, with 15 bases sitting between them. The CDR3 extends over 12 amino acids. Germline V CDR1 and CDR2: LNHDA, SQIVND (reference sequence). This CDR3 reads CASRDPDSGAFF. The CDR3 coding sequence is TGTGCCAGTAGGGACCCCGACAGTGGAGCTTTCTTT.

CDR3 in DNA: TGTGCCAGCACCAGGGGCGGGAGTGAAAAACTGTTTTTT. The encoded protein is CASTRGGSEKLFF. The genes are TRBV9 and TRBJ1-4, with D tentatively TRBD1 (6 bases). Deletions cut 6 bases from V and 7 bases from J, with 13 bases between. Per the germline V gene, CDR1 is SGDLS and CDR2 is YYNGEE. There are 13 residues in the CDR3.

This chain uses TRBV15 with TRBJ2-1; possibly TRBD2 for D (6 bases). CDR3 length: 16 amino acids. V lost 2 bases, J lost 2 bases, and 13 bases lay in between. CDR1 LNHNV and CDR2 YYDKDF come from the germline V gene (reference sequence). The CDR3 DNA reads as TGTGCCACCAGCAGATACCGGAGGGAAGCCTACAATGAGCAGTTCTTC. Translating gives CATSRYRREAYNEQFF.

The chain joins TRBV5-1 to TRBJ2-1; 10 bases are a match to TRBD2. Trimming removed 5 bases from V and 9 bases from J; junction bases left unmatched: 2. The length of the CDR3 is 12 residues. Germline V lookup: CDR1 SGHRS, CDR2 YFSETQ. The CDR3 region is CASRASGGEQFF. The CDR3 nucleotides are TGCGCCAGCAGGGCTAGCGGGGGTGAGCAGTTCTTC.

This chain connects TRBV5-4 to TRBJ2-7, with D tentatively TRBD2 (6 bases). CDR3 size: 13 residues. V shed 0 bases and J shed 6 bases, with 10 bases lying between them. CDR1 SGHNT and CDR2 YYREEE come from the germline V gene (reference sequence). The CDR3 DNA follows: TGTGCCAGCAGCTTGGGTGACGGGGGCGAGCAGTACTTC. Translated: CASSLGDGGEQYF.

The gene calls are TRBV7-2 and TRBJ1-1; D is uncertain. Trimming stripped 5 bases from V and 8 bases from J, with 12 bases between. CDR1 is SGHTA, CDR2 FQGNSA, per germline. This CDR3 spans 12 amino acids. The CDR3 nucleotides are TGTGCCAGCAGCACTACCCCGGGGGAAGCTTTCTTT. As protein: CASSTTPGEAFF.

The gene calls are TRBV9 and TRBJ2-3, with 14 bases that match TRBD2. V shed 4 bases and J 1 base; nucleotides not matched to a gene: 8. Germline CDR1 is SGDLS and CDR2 is YYNGEE. The CDR3 runs 18 residues. In nucleotides, the CDR3 is TGTGCCAGCAGCCCGGGGGGACTAGCGGGAGACGGCACAGATACGCAGTATTTT. Translated, it gives CASSPGGLAGDGTDTQYF. Full variable domain (outside the CDR3, taken from reference TRBV9 and TRBJ2-3): DSGVTQTPKHLITATGQRVTLRCSPRSGDLSVYWYQQSLDQGLQFLIQYYNGEERAKGNILERFSAQQFPDLHSELNLSSLELGDSALYFCASSPGGLAGDGTDTQYFGPGTRLTVL.

The rearrangement uses TRBV9 and TRBJ2-3; D unresolved. Germline lookup yields CDR1 SGDLS and CDR2 YYNGEE. The CDR3 has 13 residues. Trimming took off 0 bases at V and 4 bases at J, with 6 bases between the two ends. CDR3 coding DNA: TGTGCCAGCAGCGTAGTGAGTGCAGATACGCAGTATTTT. Amino acid sequence: CASSVVSADTQYF.

This clone qualifies as large. The V gene is TRBV15, the J gene TRBJ2-5; 7 nucleotides match TRBD2. The V gene end was trimmed by 1 base and the J gene end by 2 bases; junction bases not matched to a gene: 7. The CDR3 loop spans 16 amino acids. CDR1 LNHNV and CDR2 YYDKDF come from the germline V gene (reference sequence). CDR3 in amino acids: CATSRGWEGRQETQYF. CDR3 nucleotides: TGTGCCACCAGCAGAGGTTGGGAGGGGAGACAAGAGACCCAGTACTTC.

V gene TRBV6-5 combines with J gene TRBJ2-1, with 9 positions matching TRBD1. Per germline, CDR1 MNHEY and CDR2 SVGAGI. This CDR3 spans 15 amino acids. Trimming removed 5 bases from V and 0 bases from J; junction bases left unmatched: 2. The CDR3 coding sequence is TGTGCCAGCAGTCTGGACAGGGGCTCCTACAATGAGCAGTTCTTC. It yields the protein CASSLDRGSYNEQFF.

The V gene is TRBV6-2 or TRBV6-3, the J gene TRBJ2-7; D is perhaps TRBD1 (6 bases). The CDR3 spans 12 residues. CDR1 is MNHEY, CDR2 SVGEGT, per germline. The ends were cut back, 5 bases at V and 3 bases at J, with 8 bases in the middle. The CDR3 sequence is CASSRGNYEQYF. The CDR3 DNA reads as TGTGCCAGCAGTAGGGGGAACTACGAGCAGTACTTC.

The gene calls are TRBV19 and TRBJ2-2; 9 bases align to TRBD1. The V and J ends lost 6 bases and 5 bases, in that order; junction bases with no gene match: 4. Germline V gene sequence: CDR1 LNHDA, CDR2 SQIVND (reference sequence). The CDR3 runs to 14 residues. The CDR3 sequence is CASRGQGWTGELFF. DNA for the CDR3: TGTGCCAGTAGGGGACAGGGTTGGACCGGGGAGCTGTTTTTT.

This chain links TRBV12-5 with TRBJ2-5, with TRBD2 identical over 9 bases. Germline assignment: CDR1 LGHNT and CDR2 FRNRAP. This CDR3 contains 16 residues. The junction had 5 bases not matched to a gene; V was cut back by 1 base and J by 2 bases. The CDR3 loop is CASGLGLTSGQETQYF. CDR3 bases: TGTGCTAGTGGTTTGGGACTTACTAGCGGGCAAGAGACCCAGTACTTC.

This clone was found a few times. The chain combines TRBV25-1 with TRBJ1-2; no firm D call. CDR3 length: 13 amino acids. Trimming took 1 base from V and 8 from J, leaving 11 bases between them. In germline, CDR1 is MGHDK, CDR2 SYGVNS. This chain's CDR3 is CASSESSRWGYTF. The CDR3 DNA reads TGTGCCAGCAGTGAATCCTCACGGTGGGGCTACACCTTC.

V usage is TRBV9 and J usage is TRBJ1-2; TRBD1 agrees at 9 bases. The CDR3 is made up of 17 amino acids. From germline, CDR1 is SGDLS and CDR2 YYNGEE. J lost 3 bases, V lost 0 bases, and 9 bases had no gene match. CDR3: CASSVGTGALGDYGYTF. DNA of the CDR3: TGTGCCAGCAGCGTAGGGACAGGGGCCCTCGGGGACTATGGCTACACCTTC.

The CDR3 loop reads CASSASAPNTGELFF. The DNA of the CDR3 is TGTGCCAGCAGTGCTAGCGCCCCGAACACCGGGGAGCTGTTTTTT. The chain combines TRBV6-4 with TRBJ2-2; D perhaps matches TRBD2 (6 bases). The CDR3 loop spans 15 amino acids. CDR1 is MRHNA, CDR2 SNTAGT, per germline. V was pared by 4 bases and J by 0 bases, with 9 bases between.

The V and J genes are TRBV28 and TRBJ1-4; no firm D call. The V end lost 5 bases, the J end lost 8 bases, and 6 bases lay between the germline ends. Germline V lookup: CDR1 MDHEN, CDR2 SYDVKM. The CDR3 contains 11 residues. The CDR3 DNA follows: TGTGCCAGCAGTACACACGAAAAACTGTTTTTT. Translated, it gives CASSTHEKLFF.

A note on this clone: The junction does not match germline at one end; this may be a read error. This chain uses TRBV27 with TRBJ1-2; 7 bases map to TRBD1. The CDR3 runs to 13 residues. CDR1 and CDR2 (germline): MNHEY, SMNVEV (reference sequence). CDR3 nucleotides: TGTGCCAGCAGTTCCCGAACGGACAGGTTCCCCGTCTTC. Translation gives CASSSRTDRFPVF.

This rearrangement joins TRBV7-2 to TRBJ2-1; 13 nucleotides agree with TRBD2. The V and J ends lost 1 base and 10 bases, in that order; junction bases with no gene match: 4. The CDR3 is made up of 15 amino acids. Germline CDR1 and CDR2: SGHTA and FQGNSA. CDR3 in amino acids: CASSLGTSGREEQFF. The CDR3 DNA sequence: TGTGCCAGCAGCTTAGGAACTAGCGGGAGGGAAGAGCAGTTCTTC.

This clone was seen a single time. The V call is TRBV27, the J call TRBJ1-1; 9 positions match TRBD1. In germline, CDR1 is MNHEY, CDR2 SMNVEV (reference sequence). With V trimmed by 6 bases and J by 3 bases, 8 bases remained unmatched. The CDR3 is made up of 15 amino acids. The DNA of the CDR3 is TGTGCCAGCAGCCCGGGACAGGGTATCGACACTGAAGCTTTCTTT. It encodes CASSPGQGIDTEAFF.

V is TRBV28 and J is TRBJ2-7; TRBD1 agrees at 8 bases. Trimming removed 4 bases from V and 2 bases from J; junction bases left unmatched: 4. The germline CDR1 and CDR2 sequences are MDHEN and SYDVKM. The CDR3 runs 14 residues. The CDR3 DNA sequence: TGTGCCAGCAGTTCAGCGGACAGGGCCTACGAGCAGTACTTC. As protein: CASSSADRAYEQYF.

This chain connects TRBV7-7 to TRBJ2-1; 15 nucleotides agree with TRBD2. The CDR3 contains 17 residues. The V gene's germline CDR1 is SSHAT and CDR2 FNYEAQ (reference sequence). The ends lost 1 base at V and 6 bases at J; junction bases unmatched: 4. The CDR3 nucleotides are TGTGCCAGCAGCTTAGACCCGGGACTAGCGGGAGGCAATGAGCAGTTCTTC. Its translation is CASSLDPGLAGGNEQFF.

This chain joins TRBV14 and TRBJ1-1; 8 bases are shared with TRBD1. Per the germline V gene, CDR1 is SGHDN and CDR2 is FVKESK. The CDR3 runs 15 residues. V gave up 5 bases and J gave up 1 base; unmatched junction bases: 6. CDR3 region: CASSSRTGWNTEAFF. The DNA of the CDR3 is TGTGCCAGCAGCTCCAGGACAGGGTGGAACACTGAAGCTTTCTTT.

The chain joins TRBV7-8 to TRBJ1-6, with D perhaps matching TRBD1 (5 bases). Germline V lookup: CDR1 SGHVS, CDR2 FQNEAQ. The CDR3 totals 17 residues. Trimming stripped 4 bases from V and 1 base from J, with 14 bases between. In DNA form, the CDR3 reads TGTGCCAGCAGCTCTCCCGCCGGGGGTTCCTATAATTCACCCCTCCACTTT. This translates into CASSSPAGGSYNSPLHF.

The chain carries TRBV12-3 or TRBV12-4 and TRBJ2-7; D gene unclear. The CDR3 loop spans 13 amino acids. V was clipped by 2 bases and J by 0 bases, with 5 bases between them. The CDR3, as DNA: TGTGCCAGCAGTTTAATCAGCTCCTACGAGCAGTACTTC. Translation: CASSLISSYEQYF.